This T cell receptor beta chain was sequenced during a study of blood T cell repertoires in COVID-19. CDR1 and CDR2 from the germline V gene are LNHDA and SQIVND (reference sequence). The CDR3 sequence is 12 residues long. V was clipped by 5 bases and J by 3 bases, with 7 bases between them. Profiled with immunoSEQ multiplex PCR; TCRdb holds only in-frame clones, not every one. Of 130,000 or so clones detected, around 89% appear once; the ten largest clones hold 18%. The chain employs TRBV19 and TRBJ2-5, with unresolved D. This clonotype was sampled from a man aged 50 or older with active or convalescent COVID-19. Sample: peripheral blood. CDR3 nucleotides: TGTGCCAGTAGTGCTAAAGAAGAGACCCAGTACTTC. Its translation: CASSAKEETQYF.